This T cell receptor (beta chain) was sequenced in a study of blood T cell repertoires in COVID-19. Turning to the study itself: Sources were T cells, B-cell-depleted T cells, or PBMCs; the material itself was cDNA or gDNA.

Here immunoSEQ multiplex PCR was the method, and the copy in TCRdb shows in-frame clones only, minus some. The repertoire holds fewer than 500,000 clones, with more than 75% as singletons. Two negative PCRs, clearance, or symptom resolution were required of recovered Cohort 3 donors. V was pared by 3 bases and J by 7 bases, with 7 bases of the junction left unmatched. CDR1 is SGDLS, CDR2 YYNGEE, per germline. CDR3 length equals 15 residues. The sample taken for sequencing was PBMCs or T cells enriched from blood (not recorded which). The TCR originated in a man aged 25 to 45 who had recovered from COVID-19. V usage is TRBV9 and J usage is TRBJ1-6, with 7 bases lining up with TRBD1. CDR3 loop: CASSAGTATNSPLHF. The CDR3 region has the DNA TGTGCCAGCAGCGCAGGGACAGCGACCAATTCACCCCTCCACTTT.